The present entry profiles one TCR beta chain with its context. The CDR3 loop spans 14 amino acids. The V end lost 3 bases, the J end lost 8 bases, and 15 bases lay between the germline ends. Germline CDR1 and CDR2: SGHRS and YFSETQ. These data belong to a study of blood T cell repertoires in COVID-19. The study recruited people aged roughly 18 to 89 years across around 23 US areas. TCRdb keeps only in-frame clones here, not all; method: immunoSEQ multiplex PCR. The sample lists 350,000 to 400,000 clones, about 89% seen once, with about 0.86% in the top ten. Material for sequencing was PBMCs or T cells enriched from blood (not recorded which). V and J are TRBV5-1 and TRBJ2-1, with D perhaps TRBD2 (6 bases). This sequence was found in a woman in her forties who had been exposed to COVID-19. In DNA, the CDR3 is TGCGCCAGCAGCTCGGGGGATACTAAATATGAGCAGTTCTTC. This encodes CASSSGDTKYEQFF.